The 19 T cell receptor beta chains reported below all come from one sample, sequenced in a study of T cell responses to AZD1222 COVID-19 vaccine. This table comes from immunoSEQ multiplex PCR, and its TCRdb copy is limited to in-frame clones, with some not included. The sample shows about 130,000 clones, 92% of them seen only once. The source material was peripheral blood, sampled 28 days after the second AZD1222 dose. The receptors were sampled from an adult who received the AZD1222 COVID-19 vaccine.

This chain joins TRBV7-2 and TRBJ1-1; TRBD1 matches at 7 bases. The V gene end was trimmed by 5 bases and the J gene end by 5 bases; junction bases not matched to a gene: 8. The germline V gene encodes CDR1 SGHTA and CDR2 FQGNSA. The CDR3 consists of 14 residues. The DNA of the CDR3 is TGTGCCAGCAGCAAGGGACAGCCCGGAACTGAAGCTTTCTTT. As protein: CASSKGQPGTEAFF.

The chain is built from TRBV3-1 (or the pseudogene TRBV3-2) and TRBJ1-4, with 12 positions matching TRBD1. J gave up 7 bases and V 1 base, and 10 bases lay outside the gene matches. Per germline, CDR1 LGHDT and CDR2 YNNKEL (reference sequence). CDR3 length equals 18 residues. The CDR3 is CASSQVAGQGAFGEKLFF. CDR3 in DNA: TGTGCCAGCAGCCAAGTTGCGGGACAGGGGGCGTTCGGTGAAAAACTGTTTTTT.

The chain uses TRBV4-1 and TRBJ1-2; 9 positions agree with TRBD1. The J segment lost 1 base and the V segment lost 1 base, leaving 10 bases of the junction unmatched. This CDR3 contains 18 residues. Germline V gives CDR1 MGHRA, CDR2 YSYEKL. This CDR3 is CASSQGRDRVFSNYGYTF. The DNA for the CDR3 is TGCGCCAGCAGCCAAGGCCGGGACAGGGTATTCAGTAACTATGGCTACACCTTC.

V is TRBV7-2 and J is TRBJ1-1; D ambiguous. This CDR3 contains 13 residues. V lost 0 bases and J lost 11, with 13 bases in between. Germline CDR1 and CDR2: SGHTA and FQGNSA. CDR3 amino acids: CASSLALGYEAFF. In DNA form, the CDR3 reads TGTGCCAGCAGCTTAGCGCTGGGCTACGAGGCTTTCTTT.

The rearrangement links TRBV27 to TRBJ2-1; 11 bases fit TRBD2. The CDR3 extends over 14 amino acids. The J segment lost 6 bases and the V segment lost 4 bases, leaving 2 bases of the junction unmatched. Germline assignment: CDR1 MNHEY and CDR2 SMNVEV (reference sequence). This chain's CDR3 is CASSSLAGGNEQFF. The CDR3 nucleotides are TGTGCCAGCAGTTCCCTAGCGGGAGGCAATGAGCAGTTCTTC.

This sequence joins TRBV20-1 and TRBJ2-2; 9 bases match TRBD2. The CDR3 has 15 amino acids. The germline CDR1 and CDR2 sequences are DFQATT and SNEGSKA (reference sequence). The J segment lost 3 bases and the V segment lost 3 bases, leaving 5 bases of the junction unmatched. This CDR3 is CSASHGLAYTGELFF. CDR3 DNA: TGCAGTGCTAGTCACGGACTAGCGTACACCGGGGAGCTGTTTTTT.

In its sample, this clone was seen once. The sample holds other DNA sequences that translate to the same CDR3. The chain joins TRBV7-2 to TRBJ2-3; the D is unclear. The CDR3 runs to 12 residues. Germline CDR1 is SGHTA and CDR2 is FQGNSA. Trimming took off 5 bases at V and 0 bases at J, with 3 bases between the two ends. DNA of the CDR3: TGTGCCAGCAGCCTCAGCACAGATACGCAGTATTTT. It specifies CASSLSTDTQYF.

The rearrangement joins TRBV21-1 to TRBJ2-2; no check of the table's D call, TRBD2, against the DNA was made. TRBV21-1 is annotated as a pseudogene. CDR3 length: 16 residues. The CDR3 DNA follows: TGTGCCAGCAGCACAGGACGTAATAGCGGCACCGGGGAGCTGTTTTTT. Its translation is CASSTGRNSGTGELFF.

The chain couples TRBV3-1 (or the pseudogene TRBV3-2) to TRBJ1-3; a weak D match, TRBD1 (6 bases). Germline CDR1 LGHDT, CDR2 YNNKEL (reference sequence). This CDR3 spans 15 amino acids. Between the trimmed V and J ends, which lost 4 bases and 0 bases, there was a span of 10 bases. Here the CDR3 DNA reads TGTGCCAGCAGCCTAGGGGGGGTCTCTGGAAACACCATATATTTT. Translation gives CASSLGGVSGNTIYF.

This chain links TRBV6-5 with TRBJ1-6, with a possible D match to TRBD1 (5 bases). The germline V and J ends were trimmed by 6 bases and 9 bases, with 15 bases remaining between them. This CDR3 region has 14 residues. The germline V gene has CDR1 MNHEY and CDR2 SVGAGI. The CDR3 DNA reads TGTGCCAGCAGCCGATCAGGGTTGAGTTCACCCCTCCACTTT. This sequence encodes CASSRSGLSSPLHF.

The CDR3 reads CARSSRQGDDETQYF. In DNA form, the CDR3 reads TGTGCCAGAAGCTCCCGACAGGGGGATGATGAGACCCAGTACTTC. This rearrangement joins TRBV5-3 to TRBJ2-5, with 9 bases matching TRBD1. TRBV5-3 counts as an open reading frame of uncertain function. The length of the CDR3 is 15 residues. Germline trimming cut 3 bases from V and 5 bases from J; bases unmatched to any gene: 8.

This clone has just a few counts. The gene calls are TRBV28 and TRBJ2-2, with D perhaps TRBD1 (6 bases). The CDR3 is 18 residues long. In germline, CDR1 is MDHEN, CDR2 SYDVKM. Trimming stripped 5 bases from V and 2 bases from J, with 21 bases between. CDR3 in amino acids: CASSPYLDWTENTGELFF. The CDR3 DNA sequence: TGTGCCAGCAGTCCGTACCTCGACTGGACAGAAAACACCGGGGAGCTGTTTTTT.

This chain joins TRBV4-3 and TRBJ2-1, with a possible D match to TRBD2 (6 bases). The V and J ends lost 1 base and 0 bases respectively, with 13 bases between them. Per germline, CDR1 LGHNA and CDR2 YSLEER. This CDR3 has 17 amino acids. The CDR3 DNA reads as TGCGCCAGCAGCCAAGGCCCCGAAGCGGGCTCCTACAATGAGCAGTTCTTC. The encoded protein is CASSQGPEAGSYNEQFF.

The rearrangement links TRBV27 to TRBJ2-7; 15 bases are shared with TRBD2. Germline loops: CDR1 MNHEY, CDR2 SMNVEV (reference sequence). The CDR3 has 17 amino acids. V trimming: 4 bases; J trimming: 2 bases; junction bases outside the gene matches: 6. The CDR3 nucleotides read TGTGCCAGCAGTTCGGGACTAGCGGGAGGACTGGCCTACGAGCAGTACTTC. Translating it yields CASSSGLAGGLAYEQYF.

This chain links TRBV10-1 with TRBJ1-6; TRBD1 matches at 7 bases. Germline V gene sequence: CDR1 WNHNN, CDR2 SYGVQD (reference sequence). J gave up 5 bases and V 3 bases, and 4 bases lay outside the gene matches. This CDR3 has 15 amino acids. The CDR3 region has the DNA TGCGCCAGCAGTGAAGGGACAGCTAATAATTCACCCCTCCACTTT. Its translation is CASSEGTANNSPLHF.

In this sample, this clone turned up a few times. The genes are TRBV4-2 and TRBJ2-2; D remains ambiguous. This CDR3 region has 17 residues. Germline CDR1 is LGHNA and CDR2 is YNFKEQ. V lost 3 bases, J lost 4 bases, and 18 bases lay in between. This CDR3 is CASSQGLGLTGTGELFF. The CDR3 nucleotides read TGTGCCAGCAGCCAGGGCCTAGGGCTAACTGGCACCGGGGAGCTGTTTTTT.

The genes are TRBV5-5 and TRBJ1-5; no clear D. V gave up 0 bases and J gave up 0 bases, with 10 bases separating them. In germline, CDR1 is SGHKS, CDR2 YYEKEE (reference sequence). CDR3 size: 16 residues. The CDR3 loop is CASSLGASYSNQPQHF. Written as DNA, the CDR3 is TGTGCCAGCAGCTTGGGGGCCAGCTATAGCAATCAGCCCCAGCATTTT.

This chain uses TRBV28 with TRBJ1-5; a possible D gene is TRBD1 (6 bases). Germline CDR1 and CDR2: MDHEN and SYDVKM. This CDR3 spans 14 amino acids. V was clipped by 3 bases and J by 7 bases, with 13 bases between them. The CDR3 is CASSFARGRQPQHF. DNA for the CDR3: TGTGCCAGCAGTTTTGCCAGGGGTCGGCAGCCCCAGCATTTT.

The chain recombines TRBV3-1 (or the pseudogene TRBV3-2) with TRBJ1-1; TRBD1 matches at 9 bases. Germline V gene sequence: CDR1 LGHDT, CDR2 YNNKEL (reference sequence). This CDR3 contains 13 residues. V was clipped by 6 bases and J by 6 bases; unmatched bases: 5. The CDR3 here is CASRQQGAPEAFF. The CDR3 DNA reads as TGTGCCAGCAGGCAACAGGGGGCCCCTGAAGCTTTCTTT.